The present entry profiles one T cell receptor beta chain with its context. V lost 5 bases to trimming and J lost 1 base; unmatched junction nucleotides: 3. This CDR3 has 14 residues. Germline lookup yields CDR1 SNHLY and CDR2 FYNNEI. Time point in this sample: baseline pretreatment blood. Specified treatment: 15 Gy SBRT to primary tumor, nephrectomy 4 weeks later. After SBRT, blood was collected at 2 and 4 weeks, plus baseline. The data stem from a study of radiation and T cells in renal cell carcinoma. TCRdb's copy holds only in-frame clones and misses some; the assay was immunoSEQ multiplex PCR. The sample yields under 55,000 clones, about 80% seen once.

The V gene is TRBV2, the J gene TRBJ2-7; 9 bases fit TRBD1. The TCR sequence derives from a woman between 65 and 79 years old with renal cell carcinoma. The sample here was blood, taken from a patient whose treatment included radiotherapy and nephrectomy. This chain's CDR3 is CASSTGTGSYEQYF. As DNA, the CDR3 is TGTGCCAGCAGTACCGGGACAGGGTCCTACGAGCAGTACTTC.